The next 22 T cell receptor beta chains were all read from a single sample in a study of control samples from healthy donors and cancer patients. Repertoires were generated with immunoSEQ multiplex PCR, while TCRdb's copy carries only in-frame clones and drops some. Among 85,000 to 95,000 clones listed, approximately 91% were seen once. The sample consisted of blood. These receptors all stem from a woman in her 30s in good health.

The gene calls are TRBV5-6 and TRBJ2-2; possibly TRBD1 for D (7 bases). The CDR3 spans 17 residues. The V and J ends lost 4 bases and 0 bases respectively, with 16 bases between them. In germline, CDR1 is SGHDT, CDR2 YYEEEE. Written as DNA, the CDR3 is TGTGCCAGCAGCCCAGGGGGGCGACTAGCGAACACCGGGGAGCTGTTTTTT. The encoded protein is CASSPGGRLANTGELFF.

The gene calls are TRBV30 and TRBJ1-6; 8 bases agree with TRBD1. In germline, CDR1 is GTSNPN, CDR2 SVGIG (reference sequence). The CDR3 sequence is 14 residues long. V dropped 1 base and J dropped 10; count of bases not matched to a gene: 6. CDR3 in DNA: TGTGCCTGGAGTGGTACCAGGGGGCAATCACCCCTCCACTTT. Amino acid sequence: CAWSGTRGQSPLHF.

V is TRBV19 and J is TRBJ2-2; a possible D gene is TRBD1 (7 bases). Germline V gene data show CDR1 as LNHDA and CDR2 as SQIVND (reference sequence). The CDR3 consists of 13 residues. Trimming removed 7 bases at V and 4 bases at J, with 10 bases between. CDR3 sequence: CASIQGGTGELFF. Here the CDR3 DNA reads TGTGCCAGTATCCAGGGGGGCACCGGGGAGCTGTTTTTT.

CDR3: CASTLFRDEQFF. The DNA of the CDR3 is TGTGCCAGCACCCTATTCCGCGATGAGCAGTTCTTC. The chain has TRBV6-5 and TRBJ2-1; D not certain. This CDR3 has 12 residues. Deletions cut 7 bases from V and 8 bases from J, with 12 bases between. CDR1 is MNHEY and CDR2 is SVGAGI in the germline V gene.

J is TRBJ2-6 and V is TRBV6-1; D is perhaps TRBD1 (6 bases). From germline, CDR1 is MNHNS and CDR2 SASEGT. Trimming took off 0 bases at V and 3 bases at J, with 6 bases between the two ends. CDR3 length: 15 residues. The CDR3 DNA reads as TGTGCCAGCAGTGAAGCCAGGGGTGGGGCCAACGTCCTGACTTTC. Translation: CASSEARGGANVLTF.

This chain uses TRBV7-2 with TRBJ2-7; 10 nucleotides line up with TRBD2. The CDR3 is 14 amino acids. Germline CDR1 is SGHTA and CDR2 is FQGNSA. The J segment lost 7 bases and the V segment lost 3 bases, leaving 6 bases of the junction unmatched. CDR3 sequence (DNA): TGTGCCAGCAGCTTTACTAGCGGGGTTAGGGAGCAGTACTTC. Its protein is CASSFTSGVREQYF.

The chain uses TRBV18 and TRBJ1-4; the D is unclear. Trimming stripped 2 bases from V and 3 bases from J, with 10 bases between. In germline, CDR1 is KGHSH, CDR2 LQKENI. This CDR3 contains 15 residues. The CDR3 is CASSPERGANEKLFF. The CDR3 DNA is TGTGCCAGCTCACCAGAGCGGGGAGCTAATGAAAAACTGTTTTTT.

The chain links TRBV28 to TRBJ2-1; D gene uncertain. The CDR3 has 12 residues. The V end was cut by 1 base, the J end by 7 bases, with 5 bases between. The germline V gene has CDR1 MDHEN and CDR2 SYDVKM. Written as DNA, the CDR3 is TGTGCCAGCAGTTTATTCGGGAATGAGCAGTTCTTC. Translation: CASSLFGNEQFF.

The J gene is TRBJ1-1, the V gene TRBV19; D may be TRBD1 (5 bases). CDR1 and CDR2 (germline): LNHDA, SQIVND (reference sequence). The V end was cut by 4 bases, the J end by 1 base, with 13 bases between. The CDR3 runs to 15 residues. The chain's CDR3 is CASSKQSTGNTEAFF. The DNA for the CDR3 is TGTGCCAGTAGTAAACAATCAACAGGGAACACTGAAGCTTTCTTT.

The chain recombines TRBV19 with TRBJ2-6; D is unclear. This CDR3 contains 15 residues. Germline lookup yields CDR1 LNHDA and CDR2 SQIVND (reference sequence). The V end lost 5 bases, the J end lost 0 bases, and 8 bases lay between the germline ends. This CDR3 reads CASSDGYSGANVLTF. Written as DNA, the CDR3 is TGTGCCAGTAGTGACGGGTACTCTGGGGCCAACGTCCTGACTTTC.

The CDR3 DNA sequence: TGTGCCAGCAGCAGGGACACGGATGAAAAACTGTTTTTT. This gives the protein CASSRDTDEKLFF. The J gene is TRBJ1-4, the V gene TRBV7-9; a weak D match, TRBD1 (6 bases). V dropped 5 bases and J dropped 6 bases, with 10 bases sitting between them. Germline CDR1 reads SEHNR; CDR2 reads FQNEAQ (reference sequence). The CDR3 totals 13 residues.

The chain links TRBV27 to TRBJ2-5, with no clear D. CDR3 size: 14 residues. V dropped 2 bases and J dropped 0 bases, with 7 bases sitting between them. Germline values: CDR1 MNHEY, CDR2 SMNVEV (reference sequence). The CDR3 protein is CASSLRNYQETQYF. The CDR3 bases are TGTGCCAGCAGTTTAAGGAACTACCAAGAGACCCAGTACTTC.

In its sample, this clone was seen a few times. This rearrangement joins TRBV5-1 to TRBJ2-5; 9 bases are shared with TRBD1. Germline loops: CDR1 SGHRS, CDR2 YFSETQ. The V and J ends lost 3 bases and 2 bases, in that order; junction bases with no gene match: 5. The CDR3 is 15 residues long. In DNA form, the CDR3 reads TGCGCCAGCAGCTCCGGGACAGGGAGGCAAGAGACCCAGTACTTC. This gives the protein CASSSGTGRQETQYF.

The rearrangement links TRBV9 to TRBJ2-1; 8 nucleotides line up with TRBD2. The trim removed 4 bases at V and 8 bases at J, leaving 11 bases unmatched. The germline V gene has CDR1 SGDLS and CDR2 YYNGEE. The CDR3 is 15 residues long. Written as DNA, the CDR3 is TGTGCCAGCAGCCTGAGGAGGACTAGCATCGATGAGCAGTTCTTC. Protein: CASSLRRTSIDEQFF.

The V gene is TRBV2, the J gene TRBJ1-1; D gene unclear. The CDR3 is made up of 14 amino acids. The V and J ends lost 3 bases and 1 base respectively, with 9 bases between them. CDR1 and CDR2 from the germline V gene are SNHLY and FYNNEI. CDR3 bases: TGTGCCAGCAGTGATTGGACGTCGAACACTGAAGCTTTCTTT. Translating it yields CASSDWTSNTEAFF.

The chain couples TRBV10-1 to TRBJ2-3, with 11 bases fitting TRBD2. V trimming: 4 bases; J trimming: 6 bases; junction bases outside the gene matches: 6. The CDR3 length is 15 residues. The germline V gene encodes CDR1 WNHNN and CDR2 SYGVQD (reference sequence). The CDR3 loop reads CASSVSGRASDTQYF. The CDR3 DNA reads TGCGCCAGCAGTGTTAGCGGGAGGGCCTCGGATACGCAGTATTTT.

The V and J genes are TRBV14 and TRBJ2-5; 12 positions agree with TRBD2. The CDR3 length is 16 residues. The ends lost 1 base at V and 5 bases at J; junction bases unmatched: 5. Germline V gene data show CDR1 as SGHDN and CDR2 as FVKESK. The CDR3 nucleotides are TGTGCCAGCAGCCAAGCCCGGCTAGCGGGAGGGGAGACCCAGTACTTC. Translation gives CASSQARLAGGETQYF.

This clone has just one count. The rearrangement joins TRBV6-1 to TRBJ2-7; TRBD2 might be the D (6 bases). This CDR3 is built from 15 residues. Germline V lookup: CDR1 MNHNS, CDR2 SASEGT. V was shortened by 3 bases and J by 1 base, with 13 bases between the two germline ends. This CDR3 is CASSEPGEVSYEQYF. CDR3 nucleotides: TGTGCCAGCAGTGAGCCCGGGGAGGTATCCTACGAGCAGTACTTC.

This sequence joins TRBV24-1 and TRBJ1-5, with 9 positions matching TRBD1. The CDR3 loop spans 17 amino acids. Germline V gene lookup returns CDR1 KGHDR and CDR2 SFDVKD. J gave up 6 bases and V 2 bases, and 10 bases lay outside the gene matches. CDR3 sequence reads: CATSDSVGQGVSQPQHF. The CDR3 region has the DNA TGTGCCACCAGTGATTCGGTGGGACAGGGTGTAAGTCAGCCCCAGCATTTT.

This clone has a single count. V is TRBV7-9 and J is TRBJ1-2; 7 nucleotides agree with TRBD1. The CDR3 contains 12 residues. Germline-derived CDR1 and CDR2 are SEHNR and FQNEAQ (reference sequence). V shed 6 bases, J shed 4 bases, and the junction held 2 bases outside the gene matches. CDR3 region: CASRTGSYGYTF. The CDR3 DNA follows: TGTGCCAGCAGGACAGGGAGCTATGGCTACACCTTC.

This clone was recorded only once. The chain links TRBV3-1 (or the pseudogene TRBV3-2) to TRBJ1-2; 12 bases line up with TRBD1. This CDR3 contains 14 residues. Germline V lookup: CDR1 LGHDT, CDR2 YNNKEL (reference sequence). V lost 4 bases, J lost 8 bases, and 5 bases stayed unmatched. CDR3 sequence (DNA): TGTGCCAGCAGCCCCGGGACAGGGGGCCTCGGCTACACCTTC. Translating gives CASSPGTGGLGYTF.

The chain links TRBV5-1 to TRBJ1-6; TRBD1 might be the D (6 bases). The CDR3 loop spans 14 amino acids. V gave up 0 bases and J gave up 9 bases, with 10 bases separating them. Germline values: CDR1 SGHRS, CDR2 YFSETQ. The chain's CDR3 is CASSLGGLSSPLHF. The CDR3 DNA follows: TGCGCCAGCAGCTTGGGGGGGCTGAGTTCACCCCTCCACTTT.